The clone carrying this T cell receptor (beta chain) was seen only a few times. Random hexamers served to reverse transcribe roughly 0.5 to 1 ug RNA. Amplification of the TCR beta CDR3 was carried out by immunoSEQ multiplex PCR, which spanned a total of 54 Vbeta and 13 Jbeta segments. TCRdb reprocessed the immunoSEQ multiplex PCR reads with MiXCR, giving one entry per CDR3 protein. Here the sample spans 300,000 or so distinct CDR3 sequences, about 90% being singletons. These data originate in a study of CD8 T cells in Susac syndrome. Isolation of CD8+ and CD4+ T cells was performed negatively, whereas enrichment of TEMRA cells was done by FACS. This TCR came from a human donor with multiple sclerosis. The specimen sequenced was CD4+ T cells from PBMCs.

The DNA for the CDR3 is TGTGCCAGCAGCTTACTAGGCTATGAGCAGTTCTTC. It translates to CASSLLGYEQFF. This sequence joins TRBV7-2 and TRBJ2-1; D gene unclear. The CDR3 is 12 amino acids. CDR1 and CDR2 (germline): SGHTA, FQGNSA. V gave up 2 bases and J gave up 8 bases, with 7 bases separating them.